A selection of T cell receptor beta chains follows, all from one sample in a study of T cells in Graves' hyperthyroidism and ophthalmopathy. Each CDR3 protein is one row after TCRdb ran MiXCR on the multiplex PCR reads. The table includes hundreds of thousands of distinct CDR3 sequences, less than 25% detected once. Sequenced input: blood. The receptor source for this set is a man aged 25-45 years with Graves' ophthalmopathy. The CDR3 runs from the conserved cysteine through the conserved F or W. D genes are given only for firm matches. Size is omitted from some rows. Given values are once, few, many or a class for expanded clones.

CDR3 DNA	CDR3 protein	J gene	clone size	D gene	V gene	CDR3 length
TGCGCCAGCAGCTTGGGGGGACAGGGACAGACACCCCTCCACTTT	CASSLGGQGQTPLHF	TRBJ1-6	once	TRBD1	TRBV5-1	15
TGTGCCTGGAGTGCGGGACTATCCTACGAGCAGTACTTC	CAWSAGLSYEQYF	TRBJ2-7	many	TRBD2	TRBV30	13
TGTGCCAGCAGTTCCGGGACTAGCTCCTACAATGAGCAGTTCTTC	CASSSGTSSYNEQFF	TRBJ2-1	many	TRBD2	TRBV5-1	15
TGTGCCAGCAGTTACTCCCCTGTACCAACTAATGAAAAACTGTTTTTT	CASSYSPVPTNEKLFF	TRBJ1-4	NA	NA	TRBV6-2/TRBV6-3	16
TGTGCCTGGAGCTTCACCGGACAGACTTCCTACGAGCAGTACTTC	CAWSFTGQTSYEQYF	TRBJ2-7	few	NA	TRBV30	15
TGTGCCAGCACCCCGAGGAAGGACAGGGGGCTATCTGGTGAGCAGTTCTTC	CASTPRKDRGLSGEQFF	TRBJ2-1	NA	TRBD1	TRBV6-1	17
TGTGCCAGCAGCCCCGGGGTGGAGCTGTTTTTT	CASSPGVELFF	TRBJ2-2	NA	NA	TRBV28	11
TGCAGTGCTAGAGATTCGACTAGCGGGAGGGACGAGCAGTACTTC	CSARDSTSGRDEQYF	TRBJ2-7	NA	TRBD2	TRBV20-1	15
TGTGCCAGCAGCTTAGGGAAGGGAGTAGGTCAGCCCCAGCATTTT	CASSLGKGVGQPQHF	TRBJ1-5	many	NA	TRBV7-2	15
TGTGCCAGCAGCGCTCTAGCGGGAGGGCCAGATACGCAGTATTTT	CASSALAGGPDTQYF	TRBJ2-3	few	TRBD2	TRBV12-3/TRBV12-4	15
TGCAGTGCTAGCGAGGTGGGCTATGAGCAGTTCTTC	CSASEVGYEQFF	TRBJ2-1	NA	NA	TRBV20-1	12
TGTGCCAGCGCGCGGACAGGTCCCACTGAAGCTTTCTTT	CASARTGPTEAFF	TRBJ1-1	many	TRBD1	TRBV28	13
TGTGCCAGCAGATTAGCCGGGACAGGGGACCAAGAGACCCAGTACTTC	CASRLAGTGDQETQYF	TRBJ2-5	few	TRBD1	TRBV6-1	16
TGCAGCGCTCCTCGACAGGAAAGTTACAATGAGCAGTTCTTC	CSAPRQESYNEQFF	TRBJ2-1	many	NA	TRBV29-1	14
TGTGCCACCAGTGATCTCCTAGCGGGGAACACCGGGGAGCTGTTTTTT	CATSDLLAGNTGELFF	TRBJ2-2	few	TRBD2	TRBV24-1	16
TGTGCCAGCAGGGCCCGTCGGGACAGGGCTGAAAAACTGTTTTTT	CASRARRDRAEKLFF	TRBJ1-4	few	TRBD1	TRBV27	15
TGTGCCAGCAGCCTCCGGGACAACCTTTCCTACGAGCAGTACTTC	CASSLRDNLSYEQYF	TRBJ2-7	few	NA	TRBV14	15
TGTGCCAGCAGCCAAACAAGGGGCAATCAGCCCCAGCATTTT	CASSQTRGNQPQHF	TRBJ1-5	few	NA	TRBV3-1	14
TGTGCCAGCAGCTACGGAGGGCGGGAGGGTACAGATACGCAGTATTTT	CASSYGGREGTDTQYF	TRBJ2-3	many	TRBD2	TRBV11-2	16
TGTGCCAGCAGTGAGATCAGCGGGAGTAGTGGGACCCAGTACTTC	CASSEISGSSGTQYF	TRBJ2-5	NA	TRBD2	TRBV6-1	15
TGTGCCAGCAGTTTAGGGTTGAACGCTGAAGCTTTCTTT	CASSLGLNAEAFF	TRBJ1-1	NA	NA	TRBV28	13
TGTGCCAGCAGCCCAGCCGCCGGGACAGGGGGTAGGGAGACCCAGTACTTC	CASSPAAGTGGRETQYF	TRBJ2-5	few	TRBD1	TRBV5-6	17
TGTGCCAGCAGCCAAGAGGTGCAGACCCATGCGACTAATGAAAAACTGTTTTTT	CASSQEVQTHATNEKLFF	TRBJ1-4	many	NA	TRBV3-1	18
TGTGCCAGCAGCCAGTCCGGTCTTAATTCACCCCTCCACTTT	CASSQSGLNSPLHF	TRBJ1-6	few	NA	TRBV3-1	14
TGTGCCAGCAGCTTAGGGGGCGGGAGCGGCTACACCTTC	CASSLGGGSGYTF	TRBJ1-2	many	NA	TRBV11-2	13
TGCAGTCCGAAAGCGGGAGACGAGCAGTACTTC	CSPKAGDEQYF	TRBJ2-7	many	TRBD2	TRBV20-1	11
TGCAGTGCCCCACAGGGGGCGCCCGGCTACACCTTC	CSAPQGAPGYTF	TRBJ1-2	many	TRBD1	TRBV20-1	12
TGCAGCGTTTCTAGCGGGGAGCTGTTTTTT	CSVSSGELFF	TRBJ2-2	few	NA	TRBV29-1	10
TGTGCCAGCAGCTCCCCCCTTGGAGGCCCGCCGGGGCGCGAAAAACTGTTTTTT	CASSSPLGGPPGREKLFF	TRBJ1-4	NA	NA	TRBV7-6	18
TGCGCCAGCAGCTTGGTTGGCGGGATTAGCACAGATACGCAGTATTTT	CASSLVGGISTDTQYF	TRBJ2-3	many	NA	TRBV5-1	16
TGTGCCAGCAGACCCCACAGGGACAATCAGCCCCAGCATTTT	CASRPHRDNQPQHF	TRBJ1-5	few	NA	TRBV28	14
TGCAGCGTTGAAGGGGGGACTAATGAAAAACTGTTTTTT	CSVEGGTNEKLFF	TRBJ1-4	NA	NA	TRBV29-1	13
TGTGCCAGCAGTTTAAGGGGCATGGAGACCCAGTACTTC	CASSLRGMETQYF	TRBJ2-5	many	NA	TRBV12-3/TRBV12-4	13
TGTGCCAGCAGTCGGGGGGGGCCTGGGGATGAGCAGTTCTTC	CASSRGGPGDEQFF	TRBJ2-1	many	TRBD2	TRBV7-3	14
TGTGCCAGCAGTGAATCCCCTTTTGAAGCTTTCTTT	CASSESPFEAFF	TRBJ1-1	many	NA	TRBV2	12
TGTGCCAGCAGTACGGGACTAGGGGACAATGAGCAGTTCTTC	CASSTGLGDNEQFF	TRBJ2-1	NA	TRBD2	TRBV6-1	14
TGTGCCAGCAGTTACTCGAGCTCCCCAGCGGGGAACATTCAGTACTTC	CASSYSSSPAGNIQYF	TRBJ2-4	NA	TRBD2	TRBV6-5	16